Listed here is a single TCR beta chain. The sample comes from a study of blood T cell repertoires in COVID-19. Data came from immunoSEQ multiplex PCR; TCRdb stores just in-frame clones and leaves some out. The sample consists of around 50,000 clones, 90% of them appearing once. V lost 1 base, J lost 5 bases, and 9 bases stayed unmatched. The CDR3 covers 16 residues. From germline, CDR1 is LGHDT and CDR2 YNNKEL (reference sequence). This TCR was sampled from a human donor in a cohort sampled during active COVID-19. The sample consisted of peripheral blood. This rearrangement joins TRBV3-1 (or the pseudogene TRBV3-2) to TRBJ2-7; 9 bases fit TRBD2. The CDR3 here is CASSQVKGLARDEQYF. Written as DNA, the CDR3 is TGTGCCAGCAGCCAAGTTAAAGGACTAGCGCGGGACGAGCAGTACTTC.